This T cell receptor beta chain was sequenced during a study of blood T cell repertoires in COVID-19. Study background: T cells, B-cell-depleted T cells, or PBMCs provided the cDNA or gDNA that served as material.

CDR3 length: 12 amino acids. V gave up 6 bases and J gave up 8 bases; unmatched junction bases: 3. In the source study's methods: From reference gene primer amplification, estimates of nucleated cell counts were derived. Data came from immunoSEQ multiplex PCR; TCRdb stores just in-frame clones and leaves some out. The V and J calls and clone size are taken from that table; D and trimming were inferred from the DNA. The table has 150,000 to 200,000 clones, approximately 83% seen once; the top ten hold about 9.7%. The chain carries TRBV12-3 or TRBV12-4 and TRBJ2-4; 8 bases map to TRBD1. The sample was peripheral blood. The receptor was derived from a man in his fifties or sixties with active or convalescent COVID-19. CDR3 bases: TGTGCCAGCAGCTCGACAGGGGACATTCAGTACTTC. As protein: CASSSTGDIQYF.